These T cell receptor beta chains were read from a single sample in a study of blood T cell repertoires in COVID-19. Clones were read by immunoSEQ multiplex PCR, and TCRdb kept only the in-frame ones, dropping some. The sample carries about 70,000 clones, approximately 90% recorded once. The sample consisted of peripheral blood. Receptors originate from a woman aged 70-85 years with acute or convalescent COVID-19. CDR3s include the opening cysteine and the closing phenylalanine or tryptophan.

CASTSGGAVTEAFF	TRBV2	14
CASSSALAGSYNEQFF	TRBV6-2/TRBV6-3	16
CASSFSGGAGQPQHF	TRBV7-9	15
CASSLDNGGLDEQFF	TRBV7-3	15
CASSQSAGASAEAFF	TRBV16	15
CASSIGTGANEKLFF	TRBV19	15
CASSLLHLAGNPQEGYTF	TRBV7-6	18
CASSLRGTHEQYF	TRBV27	13
CACVQGSGANVLTF	TRBV30	14
CASSLAVQVNNTEAFF	TRBV5-1	16
CASSLGRDRVSTGELFF	TRBV13	17
CASRPLGGASTDTQYF	TRBV6-6	16
CASSPLKGSRPTGELFF	TRBV11-3	17
CASSQAGRAGGYTF	TRBV14	14
CASSQTLGAGAQETQYF	TRBV7-2	17
CASSQGFSGSTRSTDTQYF	TRBV3-1/TRBV3-2	19
CSVGDTINQPQHF	TRBV29-1	13
CASSPEYISSGNTIYF	TRBV27	16
CRTDRGSEQYF	TRBV20-1	11
CASSFEGQYNQPQHF	TRBV5-1	15
CASSRLGGGVNTEAFF	TRBV28	16
CASSLWAGSAYGANVLTF	TRBV7-3	18
CASILAGTGELFF	TRBV28	13
CASSLGRIDTEAFF	TRBV18	14
CASSLDTGQVRAFF	TRBV11-2	14
CASSFPPRLAGLYNEQFF	TRBV7-9	18
CASGTGTVNQPQHF	TRBV28	14
CASSPTKGITVDEQFF	TRBV18	16
CASSDRGEQFF	TRBV12-3/TRBV12-4	11
CASSPSGISTDTQYF	TRBV7-9	15
CASSPPGGQYF	TRBV11-2	11